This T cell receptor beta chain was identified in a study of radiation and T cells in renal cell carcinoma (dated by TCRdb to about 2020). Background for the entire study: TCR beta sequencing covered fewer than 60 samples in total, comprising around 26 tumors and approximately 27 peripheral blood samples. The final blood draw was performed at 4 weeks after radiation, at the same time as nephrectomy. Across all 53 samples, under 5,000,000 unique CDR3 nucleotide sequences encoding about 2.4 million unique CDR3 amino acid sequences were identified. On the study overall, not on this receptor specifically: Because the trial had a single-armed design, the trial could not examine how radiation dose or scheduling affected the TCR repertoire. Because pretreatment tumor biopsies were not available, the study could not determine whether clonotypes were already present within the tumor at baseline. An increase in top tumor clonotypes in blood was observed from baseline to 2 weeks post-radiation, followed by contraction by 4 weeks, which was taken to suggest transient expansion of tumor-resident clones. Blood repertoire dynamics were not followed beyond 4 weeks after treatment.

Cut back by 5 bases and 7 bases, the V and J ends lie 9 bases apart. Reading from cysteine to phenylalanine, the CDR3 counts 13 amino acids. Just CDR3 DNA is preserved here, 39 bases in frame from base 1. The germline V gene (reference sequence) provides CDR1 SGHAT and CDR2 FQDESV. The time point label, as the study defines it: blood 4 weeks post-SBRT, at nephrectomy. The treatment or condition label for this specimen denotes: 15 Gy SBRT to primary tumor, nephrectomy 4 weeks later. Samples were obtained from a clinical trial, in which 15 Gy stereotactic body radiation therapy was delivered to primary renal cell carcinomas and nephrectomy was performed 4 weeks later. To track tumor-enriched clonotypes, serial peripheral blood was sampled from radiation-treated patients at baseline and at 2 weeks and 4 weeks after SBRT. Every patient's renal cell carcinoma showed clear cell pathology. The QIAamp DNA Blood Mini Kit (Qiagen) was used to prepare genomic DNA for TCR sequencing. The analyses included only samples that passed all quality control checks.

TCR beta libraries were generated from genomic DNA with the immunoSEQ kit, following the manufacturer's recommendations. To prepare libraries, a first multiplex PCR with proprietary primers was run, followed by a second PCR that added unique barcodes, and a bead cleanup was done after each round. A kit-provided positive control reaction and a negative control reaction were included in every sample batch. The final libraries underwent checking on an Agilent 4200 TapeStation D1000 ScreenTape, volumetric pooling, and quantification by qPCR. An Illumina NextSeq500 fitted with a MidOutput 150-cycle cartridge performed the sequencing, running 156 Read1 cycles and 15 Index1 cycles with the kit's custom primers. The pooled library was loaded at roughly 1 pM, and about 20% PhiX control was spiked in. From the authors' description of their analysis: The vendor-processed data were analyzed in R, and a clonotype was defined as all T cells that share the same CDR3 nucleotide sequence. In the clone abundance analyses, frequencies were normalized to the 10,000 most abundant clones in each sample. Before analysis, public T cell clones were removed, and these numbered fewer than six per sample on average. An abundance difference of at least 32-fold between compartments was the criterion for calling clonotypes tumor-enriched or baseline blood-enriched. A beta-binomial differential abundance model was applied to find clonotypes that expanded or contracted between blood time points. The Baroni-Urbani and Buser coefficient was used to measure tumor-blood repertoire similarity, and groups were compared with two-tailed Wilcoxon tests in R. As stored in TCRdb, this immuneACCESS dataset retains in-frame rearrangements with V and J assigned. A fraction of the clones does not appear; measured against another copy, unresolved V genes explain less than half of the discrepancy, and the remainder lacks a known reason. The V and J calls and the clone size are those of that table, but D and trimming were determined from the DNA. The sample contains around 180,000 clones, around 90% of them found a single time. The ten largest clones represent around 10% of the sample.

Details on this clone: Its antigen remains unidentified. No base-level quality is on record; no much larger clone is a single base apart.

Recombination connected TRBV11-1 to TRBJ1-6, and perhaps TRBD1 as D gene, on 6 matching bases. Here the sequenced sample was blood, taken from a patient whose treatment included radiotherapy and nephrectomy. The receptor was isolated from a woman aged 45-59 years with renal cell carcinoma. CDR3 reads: CASSPTGNSPLHF. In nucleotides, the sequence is TGTGCCAGCAGCCCCACAGGGAATTCACCCCTCCACTTT.